This passage covers 31 T cell receptor beta chains from one sample sequenced in a study of shared clonotypes between healthy human individuals. Some clones are missing from TCRdb's copy, which holds only in-frame ones; the method was immunoSEQ multiplex PCR. The top ten clones hold about 0.13% of a sample with about 2.4 million clones, about 92% of them seen once. The source material was naive CD4+ T cells sorted from blood. Stated subset: CD45RA+ positively selected. These receptors all stem from a man younger than 35 in good health.

V and J are TRBV4-2 and TRBJ2-1; the match to TRBD2 covers 11 bases. V trimming: 0 bases; J trimming: 2 bases; junction bases outside the gene matches: 3. The CDR3 extends over 17 amino acids. Germline CDR1 reads LGHNA; CDR2 reads YNFKEQ. The DNA for the CDR3 is TGTGCCAGCAGCCAAGAGACTAGCGGGGCACCCTACAATGAGCAGTTCTTC. Protein sequence: CASSQETSGAPYNEQFF.

J is TRBJ2-5 and V is TRBV10-3; no reliable D call. Germline CDR1 and CDR2: ENHRY and SYGVKD. V lost 4 bases and J 0 bases, leaving 9 bases between the germline ends. The CDR3 spans 14 residues. Here the CDR3 reads CAISARLYQETQYF. The CDR3 DNA follows: TGTGCCATCAGTGCACGTTTGTACCAAGAGACCCAGTACTTC.

Regarding this clone: Other DNA sequences in this specimen translate into the identical CDR3. The gene calls are TRBV5-1 and TRBJ2-3; perhaps TRBD2 as D (6 bases). Germline V gene lookup returns CDR1 SGHRS and CDR2 YFSETQ. V lost 2 bases to trimming and J lost 2 bases, with 9 bases between them. The CDR3 is 14 amino acids. The chain's CDR3 is CASSFGGVTDTQYF. The CDR3 DNA reads as TGCGCCAGCAGCTTTGGCGGGGTCACAGATACGCAGTATTTT.

The table lists this clone with a few counts. The genes are TRBV19 and TRBJ1-2; D not certain. CDR3 length: 14 residues. The germline V gene encodes CDR1 LNHDA and CDR2 SQIVND (reference sequence). The V gene lost 2 bases and the J gene lost 6 bases, with 13 bases spanning the gap. DNA of the CDR3: TGTGCCAGTAGTATACCGGCCCTCTACCATGGCTACACCTTC. Translating it yields CASSIPALYHGYTF.

The CDR3 loop is CSARDGQSAHF. The CDR3 DNA is TGCAGTGCTAGAGACGGACAGTCGGCCCACTTT. This chain joins TRBV20-1 and TRBJ1-6; D might be TRBD1 (6 bases). Trimming took off 0 bases at V and 18 bases at J, with 12 bases between the two ends. The CDR3 loop spans 11 amino acids. Germline V gene data show CDR1 as DFQATT and CDR2 as SNEGSKA (reference sequence).

The chain uses TRBV7-2 and TRBJ2-4, with 8 bases identical to TRBD2. The germline CDR1 and CDR2 sequences are SGHTA and FQGNSA. CDR3 size: 14 residues. The ends lost 10 bases at V and 2 bases at J; junction bases unmatched: 7. The CDR3 loop reads CATREGGTKNIQYF. As DNA, the CDR3 is TGTGCCACCCGGGAGGGAGGAACCAAAAACATTCAGTACTTC.

The chain links TRBV5-8 to TRBJ2-5, with 9 bases aligning to TRBD2. The CDR3 length is 15 residues. Looked up from germline, CDR1 is SGHTS and CDR2 is YDEGEE. The junction had 7 bases not matched to a gene; V was cut back by 2 bases and J by 5 bases. The CDR3 nucleotides read TGTGCCAGCAGCTTATCCAGCGGGGGGCTGGAGACCCAGTACTTC. Its protein product is CASSLSSGGLETQYF.

The J gene is TRBJ2-3, the V gene TRBV11-2; unclear D gene. Trimming removed 6 bases at V and 4 bases at J, with 8 bases between. The CDR3 is 12 residues long. Germline CDR1 reads SGHAT; CDR2 reads FQNNGV. The CDR3 region is CASSLAADTQYF. The CDR3 DNA follows: TGTGCCAGCAGTCTCGCCGCAGATACGCAGTATTTT.

CDR3 nucleotides: TGTGCCAGAACAGGGAGGGAGGGCCTCGATACGCAGTATTTT. Translation: CARTGREGLDTQYF. This chain links TRBV2 with TRBJ2-3; a possible D gene is TRBD2 (7 bases). There are 14 residues in the CDR3. Trimming took 9 bases from V and 6 from J, leaving 19 bases between them. Germline V gives CDR1 SNHLY, CDR2 FYNNEI.

This sequence joins TRBV27 and TRBJ2-7, with TRBD1 matching over 10 bases. The V gene end was trimmed by 4 bases and the J gene end by 5 bases; junction bases not matched to a gene: 11. The V gene's germline CDR1 is MNHEY and CDR2 SMNVEV (reference sequence). The CDR3 loop spans 16 amino acids. The CDR3 here is CASSSMRDRGINEQYF. The CDR3, as DNA: TGTGCCAGCAGTTCTATGAGGGACAGGGGCATCAACGAGCAGTACTTC.

The chain couples TRBV10-3 to TRBJ2-5; D may match TRBD1 or TRBD2 (5 bases each). This CDR3 contains 13 residues. The germline V gene encodes CDR1 ENHRY and CDR2 SYGVKD. With 10 bases removed from V and 2 bases from J, the gap between germline ends came to 14 bases. The CDR3 is CATQRDPQETQYF. CDR3 sequence (DNA): TGTGCCACCCAGAGGGACCCGCAAGAGACCCAGTACTTC.

This clone was counted once. V and J are TRBV7-9 and TRBJ2-7, with D perhaps TRBD1 (6 bases). Deletions cut 2 bases from V and 3 bases from J, with 11 bases between. CDR1 and CDR2 (germline): SEHNR, FQNEAQ (reference sequence). This CDR3 has 14 amino acids. CDR3 in amino acids: CASSLSGRGYEQYF. The CDR3 DNA is TGTGCCAGCAGCTTATCGGGCAGGGGCTACGAGCAGTACTTC.

This clone occurred a few times. The chain couples TRBV5-6 to TRBJ1-1; 9 bases map to TRBD1. V lost 4 bases to trimming and J lost 1 base; unmatched junction nucleotides: 5. The CDR3 contains 15 residues. The germline gives CDR1 SGHDT, CDR2 YYEEEE. CDR3 sequence: CASSGMGQGNTEAFF. The DNA for the CDR3 is TGTGCCAGCAGCGGAATGGGACAGGGGAACACTGAAGCTTTCTTT. Full variable domain (outside the CDR3, taken from reference TRBV5-6 and TRBJ1-1): DAGVTQSPTHLIKTRGQQVTLRCSPKSGHDTVSWYQQALGQGPQFIFQYYEEEERQRGNFPDRFSGHQFPNYSSELNVNALLLGDSALYLCASSGMGQGNTEAFFGQGTRLTVV.

The chain combines TRBV5-1 with TRBJ2-7; 11 bases map to TRBD2. Germline CDR1 reads SGHRS; CDR2 reads YFSETQ. Unmatched junction bases numbered 8, after V lost 4 bases and J lost 5 bases. The CDR3 sequence is 15 residues long. The CDR3 is CASSPGLAGTHEQYF. The CDR3 DNA is TGCGCCAGCAGCCCCGGACTAGCGGGTACCCACGAGCAGTACTTC.

V usage is TRBV6-5 and J usage is TRBJ2-7, with D hard to call. From germline, CDR1 is MNHEY and CDR2 SVGAGI. The CDR3 contains 14 residues. Between the trimmed V and J ends, which lost 2 bases and 0 bases, there was a span of 8 bases. Written as DNA, the CDR3 is TGTGCCAGCAGTTACCGACGGAACTCCTACGAGCAGTACTTC. Its translation: CASSYRRNSYEQYF.

This clone is a singleton in its sample. This chain connects TRBV27 to TRBJ2-7; D may be TRBD1 (6 bases). V gave up 1 base and J gave up 8 bases, with 21 bases separating them. Germline-derived CDR1 and CDR2 are MNHEY and SMNVEV (reference sequence). This CDR3 comprises 16 residues. The DNA of the CDR3 is TGTGCCAGCAGTTTATGGGATGACAGGTTCGTTAGGAAGCAGTACTTC. Its translation: CASSLWDDRFVRKQYF.

Points on this clone: This sample also contains other DNA sequences that code for the same CDR3. The J gene is TRBJ2-7, the V gene TRBV18; D gene unclear. Germline-derived CDR1 and CDR2 are KGHSH and LQKENI. Trimming shortened V by 2 bases and J by 3 bases, and 8 bases separated the two germline ends. The CDR3 runs 13 residues. CDR3 in amino acids: CASSPGVGYEQYF. The CDR3 DNA reads TGTGCCAGCTCACCAGGGGTGGGCTACGAGCAGTACTTC.

V is TRBV5-1 and J is TRBJ1-1, with no clear D. Trimming cost V 2 bases and J 8 bases, with 16 bases left between them. CDR3 length: 14 amino acids. The germline CDR1 and CDR2 sequences are SGHRS and YFSETQ. CDR3 sequence: CASSFQLGDREAFF. The CDR3 DNA follows: TGCGCCAGCAGCTTTCAACTCGGAGATAGAGAAGCTTTCTTT.

V gene TRBV18 combines with J gene TRBJ2-1, with 12 nucleotides matching TRBD2. CDR1 is KGHSH and CDR2 is LQKENI in the germline V gene. With 6 bases clipped from V and 10 bases from J, the junction kept 4 bases outside the gene matches. The CDR3 contains 13 residues. CDR3 sequence (DNA): TGTGCCAGCTCCCACGGGACTAGCGGGGAGCAGTTCTTC. It specifies CASSHGTSGEQFF. Filled out from reference TRBV18 and TRBJ2-1, the complete variable domain reads NAGVMQNPRHLVRRRGQEARLRCSPMKGHSHVYWYRQLPEEGLKFMVYLQKENIIDESGMPKERFSAEFPKEGPSILRIQQVVRGDSAAYFCASSHGTSGEQFFGPGTRLTVL.

The chain's CDR3 is CASSIDGRGREGNTGELFF. DNA for the CDR3: TGTGCCAGTAGTATAGACGGCAGGGGGCGCGAGGGGAACACCGGGGAGCTGTTTTTT. The V and J genes are TRBV19 and TRBJ2-2, with TRBD1 matching over 8 bases. CDR1 is LNHDA, CDR2 SQIVND, per germline (reference sequence). The CDR3 is 19 residues long. V trimming: 0 bases; J trimming: 1 base; junction bases outside the gene matches: 10. Complete variable domain (other parts from reference TRBV19 and TRBJ2-2): DGGITQSPKYLFRKEGQNVTLSCEQNLNHDAMYWYRQDPGQGLRLIYYSQIVNDFQKGDIAEGYSVSREKKESFPLTVTSAQKNPTAFYLCASSIDGRGREGNTGELFFGEGSRLTVL.

CDR3 residues: CASSPSGTRGNEQFF. The CDR3 DNA reads as TGTGCCAGCAGCCCCAGCGGGACCCGGGGCAATGAGCAGTTCTTC. The chain combines TRBV7-2 with TRBJ2-1, with 7 positions matching TRBD2. Per the germline V gene, CDR1 is SGHTA and CDR2 is FQGNSA. The CDR3 spans 15 residues. V lost 5 bases, J lost 6 bases, and 10 bases stayed unmatched. Based on the CDR3 plus reference TRBV7-2 and TRBJ2-1, the full variable domain is GAGVSQSPSNKVTEKGKDVELRCDPISGHTALYWYRQSLGQGLEFLIYFQGNSAPDKSGLPSDRFSAERTGGSVSTLTIQRTQQEDSAVYLCASSPSGTRGNEQFFGPGTRLTVL.

For this clone: The sample contains more than one DNA sequence encoding this CDR3. This chain connects TRBV29-1 to TRBJ2-7; unclear D gene. The V end lost 7 bases, the J end lost 4 bases, and 11 bases lay between the germline ends. The CDR3 loop spans 11 amino acids. Germline-derived CDR1 and CDR2 are SQVTM and ANQGSEA. The CDR3 bases are TGCAGCGGTACTCGAGATTACGAGCAGTACTTC. It encodes CSGTRDYEQYF.

The CDR3 region is CASSPRTRANYEQYF. CDR3 sequence (DNA): TGTGCCAGCAGCCCCCGGACTAGGGCGAACTACGAGCAGTACTTC. This chain links TRBV7-2 with TRBJ2-7; 7 nucleotides match TRBD2. CDR3 length: 15 residues. The J segment lost 3 bases and the V segment lost 5 bases, leaving 10 bases of the junction unmatched. Germline CDR1 SGHTA, CDR2 FQGNSA.

DNA for the CDR3: TGTGCCACCAGCAGCCTAGCGGGGGGGATAGCCAAAAACATTCAGTACTTC. It translates to CATSSLAGGIAKNIQYF. V gene TRBV15 combines with J gene TRBJ2-4; 12 bases fit TRBD2. The CDR3 covers 17 residues. The J segment lost 0 bases and the V segment lost 3 bases, leaving 3 bases of the junction unmatched. The germline V gene encodes CDR1 LNHNV and CDR2 YYDKDF (reference sequence).

This chain connects TRBV11-3 to TRBJ2-1; 10 nucleotides align to TRBD1. The CDR3 loop spans 16 amino acids. J gave up 8 bases and V 1 base, and 8 bases lay outside the gene matches. Germline lookup yields CDR1 SGHNT and CDR2 YENEEA. DNA of the CDR3: TGTGCCAGCAGCTTAGGGGGACAGGGGTTTCTGGATGAGCAGTTCTTC. Its translation is CASSLGGQGFLDEQFF.

The chain carries TRBV6-5 and TRBJ1-6; the D gene is possibly TRBD1 (6 bases). Germline assignment: CDR1 MNHEY and CDR2 SVGAGI. The V end was cut by 7 bases, the J end by 8 bases, with 15 bases between. The CDR3 runs to 14 residues. This CDR3 is CASTEGGWDSPLHF. CDR3 bases: TGTGCCAGCACCGAGGGGGGGTGGGATTCACCCCTCCACTTT.

J is TRBJ1-3 and V is TRBV4-1, with a weak D call TRBD1 (6 bases). The CDR3 has 17 residues. Trimming stripped 1 base from V and 0 bases from J, with 13 bases between. The V gene's germline CDR1 is MGHRA and CDR2 YSYEKL. The DNA of the CDR3 is TGCGCCAGCAGCCAAGTGCCCAGGGGCTCCTCTGGAAACACCATATATTTT. Translated, it gives CASSQVPRGSSGNTIYF.

Here the CDR3 reads CASSSIPQPRSGGYTF. In nucleotides, the CDR3 is TGTGCCAGCAGTTCGATACCCCAACCTCGAAGTGGGGGCTACACCTTC. This chain uses TRBV28 with TRBJ1-2; no clear D gene. V was pared by 4 bases and J by 8 bases, with 23 bases between. CDR1 and CDR2 from the germline V gene are MDHEN and SYDVKM. The CDR3 sequence is 16 residues long.

CDR3 sequence: CASSLRTGTKRDTEAFF. CDR3 sequence (DNA): TGTGCCAGCAGTCTCAGGACAGGGACAAAGCGGGACACTGAAGCTTTCTTT. The J gene is TRBJ1-1, the V gene TRBV27; 8 positions agree with TRBD1. The junction had 14 bases not matched to a gene; V was cut back by 5 bases and J by 3 bases. There are 17 residues in the CDR3. In germline, CDR1 is MNHEY, CDR2 SMNVEV (reference sequence).

The rearrangement links TRBV25-1 to TRBJ1-6, with D maybe TRBD1 (5 bases). Germline loops: CDR1 MGHDK, CDR2 SYGVNS. The germline V and J ends were trimmed by 2 bases and 6 bases, with 11 bases remaining between them. The CDR3 consists of 15 residues. This CDR3 is CASSESRGINSPLHF. The CDR3 DNA sequence: TGTGCCAGCAGTGAAAGTAGGGGAATTAATTCACCCCTCCACTTT.

The chain uses TRBV28 and TRBJ1-6; tentative D call: TRBD1 (6 bases). V was pared by 4 bases and J by 10 bases, with 17 bases between. This CDR3 comprises 15 residues. Germline loops: CDR1 MDHEN, CDR2 SYDVKM. The CDR3 DNA is TGTGCCAGCAGTTCTGCTCAGGGGACGCACTCACCCCTCCACTTT. Translated: CASSSAQGTHSPLHF.